A single sample gave rise to the 5 T cell receptor beta chains below, sequenced in a study of T-cell reconstitution after alpha-beta-depleted transplantation in children. Library preparation (for TCRbeta) was performed with unique molecular identifiers. TCRdb itself ran the PCR reads through MiXCR, one entry per CDR3 protein. The table records 200,000 or so distinct CDR3 sequences, 6.3% of them present only once. This specimen was PBMCs, taken before TCRalphabeta/CD19-depleted stem cell transplant. Receptor source: a girl in the first two years of life with combined immunodeficiency, due to receive a stem cell transplant.

There are many counts of this clonotype. The gene calls are TRBV27 and TRBJ2-2; TRBD1 is a possible D gene (7 bases). V lost 3 bases and J lost 1, with 18 bases in between. The CDR3 loop spans 18 amino acids. CDR1 and CDR2 (germline): MNHEY, SMNVEV (reference sequence). The CDR3 DNA follows: TGTGCCAGCAGTTTGGGGACAGTCGGGGGCCAGAACACCGGGGAGCTGTTTTTT. The encoded protein is CASSLGTVGGQNTGELFF.

This clonotype was picked up a small number of times. V usage is TRBV6-1 and J usage is TRBJ1-2; no definite D call. V gave up 7 bases and J gave up 5 bases, with 29 bases separating them. CDR1 and CDR2 from the germline V gene are MNHNS and SASEGT. This CDR3 region has 18 residues. The CDR3 coding sequence is TGTGCCAGCACCAACGGTCACTGGAATCCCTACGACGGATATGGCTACACCTTC. The encoded protein is CASTNGHWNPYDGYGYTF.

This clonotype turned up a few times. For the CDR3, the DNA is TGTGCCAGCAGCTTGGCCGTCCGAGGCAGGAACACTGAAGCTTTCTTT. This codes for CASSLAVRGRNTEAFF. V usage is TRBV5-6 and J usage is TRBJ1-1, with D uncertain. In germline, CDR1 is SGHDT, CDR2 YYEEEE. The CDR3 has 16 residues. Trimming cost V 0 bases and J 1 base, with 13 bases left between them.

This clonotype showed up many times. V is TRBV29-1 and J is TRBJ2-1, with 9 bases aligning to TRBD1. The germline gives CDR1 SQVTM, CDR2 ANQGSEA. This CDR3 has 13 amino acids. V gave up 7 bases and J gave up 4 bases; unmatched junction bases: 5. In nucleotides, the CDR3 is TGCAGCGGGGACAGGGCCGGGTACAATGAGCAGTTCTTC. It translates to CSGDRAGYNEQFF.

This clonotype appeared many times. J is TRBJ2-3 and V is TRBV7-6, with no clear D. The V end was cut by 2 bases, the J end by 4 bases, with 10 bases between. CDR1 is SGHVS, CDR2 FNYEAQ, per germline. The CDR3 consists of 14 residues. CDR3: CASSLLPLADTQYF. For the CDR3, the DNA is TGTGCCAGCAGCTTACTGCCCTTGGCAGATACGCAGTATTTT.